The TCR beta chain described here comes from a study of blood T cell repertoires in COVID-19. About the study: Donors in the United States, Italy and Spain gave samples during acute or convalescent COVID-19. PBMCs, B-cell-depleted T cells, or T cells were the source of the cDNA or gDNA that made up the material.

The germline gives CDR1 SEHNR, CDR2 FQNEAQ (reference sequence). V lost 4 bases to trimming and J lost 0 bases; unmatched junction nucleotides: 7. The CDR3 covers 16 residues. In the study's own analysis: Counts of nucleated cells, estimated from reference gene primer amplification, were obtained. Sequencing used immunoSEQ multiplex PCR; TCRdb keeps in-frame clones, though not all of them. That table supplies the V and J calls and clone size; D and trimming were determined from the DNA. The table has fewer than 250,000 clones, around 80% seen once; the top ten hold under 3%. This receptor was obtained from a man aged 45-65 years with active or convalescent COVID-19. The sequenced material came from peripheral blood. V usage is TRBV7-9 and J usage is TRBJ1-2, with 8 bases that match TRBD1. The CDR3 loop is CASSSGTGLSNYGYTF. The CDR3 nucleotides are TGTGCCAGCAGCTCAGGGACAGGTCTTTCTAACTATGGCTACACCTTC.